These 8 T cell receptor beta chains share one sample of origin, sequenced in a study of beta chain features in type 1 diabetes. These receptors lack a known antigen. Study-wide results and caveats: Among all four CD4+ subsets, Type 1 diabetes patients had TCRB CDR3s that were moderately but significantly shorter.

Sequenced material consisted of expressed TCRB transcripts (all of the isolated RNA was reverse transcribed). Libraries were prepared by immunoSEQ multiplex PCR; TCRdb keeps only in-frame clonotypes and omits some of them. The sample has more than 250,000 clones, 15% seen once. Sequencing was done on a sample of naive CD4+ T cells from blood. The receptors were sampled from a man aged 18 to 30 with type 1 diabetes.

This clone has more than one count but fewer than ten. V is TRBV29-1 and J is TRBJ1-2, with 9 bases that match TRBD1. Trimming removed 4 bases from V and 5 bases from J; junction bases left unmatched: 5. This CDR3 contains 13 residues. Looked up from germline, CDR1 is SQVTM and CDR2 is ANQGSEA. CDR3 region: CSVGTGALYGYTF. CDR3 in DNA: TGCAGCGTTGGGACAGGGGCCCTTTATGGCTACACCTTC. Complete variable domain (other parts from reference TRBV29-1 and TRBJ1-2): SAVISQKPSRDICQRGTSLTIQCQVDSQVTMMFWYRQQPGQSLTLIATANQGSEATYESGFVIDKFPISRPNLTFSTLTVSNMSPEDSSIYLCSVGTGALYGYTFGSGTRLTVV.

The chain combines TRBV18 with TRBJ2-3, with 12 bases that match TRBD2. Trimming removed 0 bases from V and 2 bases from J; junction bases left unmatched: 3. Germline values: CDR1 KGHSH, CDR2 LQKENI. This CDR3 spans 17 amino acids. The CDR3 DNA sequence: TGTGCCAGCTCACCACCGACTAGCGGGAGTGTCACAGATACGCAGTATTTT. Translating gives CASSPPTSGSVTDTQYF.

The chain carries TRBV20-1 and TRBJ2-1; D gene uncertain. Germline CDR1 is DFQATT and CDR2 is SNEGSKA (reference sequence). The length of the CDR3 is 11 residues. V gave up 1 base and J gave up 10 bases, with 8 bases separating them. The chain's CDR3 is CSARGPPEQFF. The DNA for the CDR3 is TGCAGTGCTAGAGGTCCCCCGGAGCAGTTCTTC.

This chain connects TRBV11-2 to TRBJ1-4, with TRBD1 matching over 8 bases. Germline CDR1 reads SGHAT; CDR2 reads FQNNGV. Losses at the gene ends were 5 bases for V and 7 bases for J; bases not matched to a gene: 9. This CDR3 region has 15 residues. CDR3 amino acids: CASSERRDRIEKLFF. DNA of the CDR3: TGTGCCAGCAGCGAAAGACGGGACAGGATTGAAAAACTGTTTTTT.

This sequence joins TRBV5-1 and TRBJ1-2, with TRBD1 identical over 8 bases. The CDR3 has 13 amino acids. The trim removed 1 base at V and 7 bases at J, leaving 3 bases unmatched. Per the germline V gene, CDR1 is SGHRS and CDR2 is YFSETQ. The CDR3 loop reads CASSLPGGVGYTF. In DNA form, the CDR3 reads TGCGCCAGCAGCTTGCCAGGGGGCGTTGGCTACACCTTC.

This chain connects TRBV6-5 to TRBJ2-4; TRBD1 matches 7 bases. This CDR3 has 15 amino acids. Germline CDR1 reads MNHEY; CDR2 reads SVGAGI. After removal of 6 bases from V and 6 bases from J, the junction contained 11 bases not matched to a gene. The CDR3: CASRSLDRVRNIQYF. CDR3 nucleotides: TGTGCCAGCAGATCCCTCGACAGGGTTAGAAACATTCAGTACTTC.

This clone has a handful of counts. The CDR3 loop is CASNNWGVAGELFF. CDR3 sequence (DNA): TGCGCCAGCAACAACTGGGGGGTCGCCGGGGAGCTGTTTTTT. The chain combines TRBV5-1 with TRBJ2-2; tentative D call: TRBD2 (6 bases). The CDR3 loop spans 14 amino acids. The ends were cut back, 6 bases at V and 6 bases at J, with 15 bases in the middle. The germline V gene encodes CDR1 SGHRS and CDR2 YFSETQ.

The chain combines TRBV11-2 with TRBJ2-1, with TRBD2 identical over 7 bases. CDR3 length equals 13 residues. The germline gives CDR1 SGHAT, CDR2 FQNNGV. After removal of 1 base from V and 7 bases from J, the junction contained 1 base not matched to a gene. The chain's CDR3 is CASSLGGSNEQFF. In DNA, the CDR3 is TGTGCCAGCAGCTTAGGCGGGAGTAATGAGCAGTTCTTC. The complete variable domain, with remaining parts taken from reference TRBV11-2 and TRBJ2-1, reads EAGVAQSPRYKIIEKRQSVAFWCNPISGHATLYWYQQILGQGPKLLIQFQNNGVVDDSQLPKDRFSAERLKGVDSTLKIQPAKLEDSAVYLCASSLGGSNEQFFGPGTRLTVL.